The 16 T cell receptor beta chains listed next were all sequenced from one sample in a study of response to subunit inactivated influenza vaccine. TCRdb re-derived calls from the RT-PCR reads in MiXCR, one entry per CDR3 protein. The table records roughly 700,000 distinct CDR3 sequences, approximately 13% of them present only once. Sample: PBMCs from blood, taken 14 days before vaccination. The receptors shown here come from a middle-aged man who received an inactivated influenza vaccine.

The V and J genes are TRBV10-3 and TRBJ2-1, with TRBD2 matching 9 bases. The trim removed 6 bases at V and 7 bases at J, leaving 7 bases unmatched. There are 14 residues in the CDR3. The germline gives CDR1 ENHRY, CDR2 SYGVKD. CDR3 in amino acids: CAIRGGGGINEQFF. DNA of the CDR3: TGTGCCATCAGGGGCGGGGGGGGTATAAATGAGCAGTTCTTC.

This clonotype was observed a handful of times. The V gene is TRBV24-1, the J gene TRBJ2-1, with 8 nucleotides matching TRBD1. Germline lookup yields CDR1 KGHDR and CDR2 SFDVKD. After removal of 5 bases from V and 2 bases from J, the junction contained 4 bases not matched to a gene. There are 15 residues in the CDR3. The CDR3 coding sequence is TGTGCCACCAGTGCCGGACAGGGAGCCTACAATGAGCAGTTCTTC. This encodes CATSAGQGAYNEQFF.

The CDR3 region is CSARGLAGQNEQFF. The DNA for the CDR3 is TGCAGTGCTAGAGGACTAGCGGGGCAGAATGAGCAGTTCTTC. The chain has TRBV20-1 and TRBJ2-1, with 11 bases identical to TRBD2. The length of the CDR3 is 14 residues. Germline trimming cut 1 base from V and 7 bases from J; bases unmatched to any gene: 3. CDR1 and CDR2 (germline): DFQATT, SNEGSKA (reference sequence).

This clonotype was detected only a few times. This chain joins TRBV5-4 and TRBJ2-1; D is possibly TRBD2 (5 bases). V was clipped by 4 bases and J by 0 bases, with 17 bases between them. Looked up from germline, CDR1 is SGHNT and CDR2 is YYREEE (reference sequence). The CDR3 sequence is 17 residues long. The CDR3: CASSPFGLGSSYNEQFF. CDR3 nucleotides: TGTGCCAGCAGCCCCTTCGGTTTGGGGAGCTCCTACAATGAGCAGTTCTTC.

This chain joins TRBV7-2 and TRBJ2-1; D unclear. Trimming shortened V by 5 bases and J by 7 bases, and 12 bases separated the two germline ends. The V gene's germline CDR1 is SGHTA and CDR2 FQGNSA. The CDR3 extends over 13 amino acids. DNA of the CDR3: TGTGCCAGCAGCCCGGAGTTAGGGAATGAGCAGTTCTTC. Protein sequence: CASSPELGNEQFF.

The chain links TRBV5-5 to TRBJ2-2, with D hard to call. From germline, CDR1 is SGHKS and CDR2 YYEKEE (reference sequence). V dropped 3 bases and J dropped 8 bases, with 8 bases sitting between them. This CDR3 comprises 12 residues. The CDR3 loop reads CASSSLVGELFF. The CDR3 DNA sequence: TGTGCCAGCAGCTCTCTAGTTGGGGAGCTGTTTTTT.

CDR3 nucleotide sequence: TGTGCCAGCAGCCGCCAAAATGAGCAGTTCTTC. Translating gives CASSRQNEQFF. The chain has TRBV12-3 or TRBV12-4 and TRBJ2-1; D uncertain. There are 11 residues in the CDR3. The V and J ends lost 6 bases and 7 bases respectively, with 7 bases between them.

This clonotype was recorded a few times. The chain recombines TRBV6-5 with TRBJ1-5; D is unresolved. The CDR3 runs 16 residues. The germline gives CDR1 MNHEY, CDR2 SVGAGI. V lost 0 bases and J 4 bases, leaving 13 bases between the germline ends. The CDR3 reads CASSYSIGGGNQPQHF. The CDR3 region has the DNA TGTGCCAGCAGTTACTCGATTGGCGGTGGAAATCAGCCCCAGCATTTT.

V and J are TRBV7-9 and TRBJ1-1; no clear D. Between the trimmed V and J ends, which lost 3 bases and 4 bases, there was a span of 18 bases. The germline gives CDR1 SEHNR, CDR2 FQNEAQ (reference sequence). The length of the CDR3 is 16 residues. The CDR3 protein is CASSFYGRNRGTEAFF. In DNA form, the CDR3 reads TGTGCCAGCAGCTTTTATGGGAGGAACCGAGGCACTGAAGCTTTCTTT.

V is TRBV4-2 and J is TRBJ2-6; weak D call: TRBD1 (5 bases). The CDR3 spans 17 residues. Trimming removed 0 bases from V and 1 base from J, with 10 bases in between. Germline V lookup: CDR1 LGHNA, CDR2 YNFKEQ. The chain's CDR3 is CASSQDRQGSGANVLTF. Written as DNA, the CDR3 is TGTGCCAGCAGCCAAGATCGCCAGGGTTCTGGGGCCAACGTCCTGACTTTC.

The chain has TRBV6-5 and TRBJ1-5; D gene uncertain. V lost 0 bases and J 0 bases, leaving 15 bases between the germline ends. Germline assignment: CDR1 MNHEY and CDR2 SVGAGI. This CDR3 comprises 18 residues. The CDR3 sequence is CASSYSSRNWYSNQPQHF. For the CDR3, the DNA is TGTGCCAGCAGTTACTCGAGTCGAAACTGGTATAGCAATCAGCCCCAGCATTTT.

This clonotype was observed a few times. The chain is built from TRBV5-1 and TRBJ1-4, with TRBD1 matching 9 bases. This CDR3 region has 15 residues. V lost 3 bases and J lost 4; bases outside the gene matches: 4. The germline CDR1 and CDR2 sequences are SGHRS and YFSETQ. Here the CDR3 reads CASSSGQGFNEKLFF. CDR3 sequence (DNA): TGCGCCAGCAGCTCGGGACAGGGTTTTAATGAAAAACTGTTTTTT.

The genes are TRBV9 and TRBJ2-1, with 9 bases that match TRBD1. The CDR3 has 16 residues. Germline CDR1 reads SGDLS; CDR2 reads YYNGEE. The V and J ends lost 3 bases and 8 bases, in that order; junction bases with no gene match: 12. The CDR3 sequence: CASSGQGGGDRDEQFF. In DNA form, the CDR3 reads TGTGCCAGCAGCGGACAGGGCGGTGGGGACAGGGATGAGCAGTTCTTC.

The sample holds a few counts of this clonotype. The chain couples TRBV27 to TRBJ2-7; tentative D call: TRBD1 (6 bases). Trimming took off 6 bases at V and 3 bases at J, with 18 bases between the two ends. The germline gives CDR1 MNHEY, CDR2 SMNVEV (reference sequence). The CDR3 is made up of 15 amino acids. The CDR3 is CASSSGQRRLYEQYF. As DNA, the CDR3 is TGTGCCAGCAGCTCCGGACAGAGGAGACTCTACGAGCAGTACTTC.

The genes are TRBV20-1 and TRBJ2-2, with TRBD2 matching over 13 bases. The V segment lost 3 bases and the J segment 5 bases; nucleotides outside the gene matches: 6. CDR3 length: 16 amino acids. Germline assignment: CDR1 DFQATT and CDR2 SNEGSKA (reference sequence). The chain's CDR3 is CSASRLAGGYTGELFF. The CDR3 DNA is TGCAGTGCTAGTCGACTAGCGGGAGGTTATACCGGGGAGCTGTTTTTT.

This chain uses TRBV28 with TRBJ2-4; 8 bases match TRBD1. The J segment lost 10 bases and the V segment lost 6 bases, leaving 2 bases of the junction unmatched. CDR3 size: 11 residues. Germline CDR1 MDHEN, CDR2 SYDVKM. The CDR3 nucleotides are TGTGCCAGCAGACGACAGGGGATTCAGTACTTC. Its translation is CASRRQGIQYF.